What follows describes a single T cell receptor (beta chain). Its cognate antigen is unknown. Assays were performed on 95,000 to 100,000 TCR templates per sample. Method: immunoSEQ multiplex PCR; TCRdb's copy keeps in-frame clones and lacks some. The sample contains about 68,000 clones, 93% of which appear only once. These data belong to a study of siplizumab effects on memory and regulatory T cells. General study points: Naive T cells seemed more diverse than memory cells and seemed major alloresponse contributors. The mapping of alloreactive clones to unstimulated subsets covered only a minor fraction of them. An assignable phenotype, naive or memory, was missing from roughly 86-96% of proliferating CD4+ or CD8+ clones.

This CDR3 region has 12 residues. V was trimmed by 5 bases and J by 6 bases, leaving 10 bases between them. CDR1 is MGHRA and CDR2 is YSYEKL in the germline V gene. The sequenced sample consisted of CD8+ T cells sorted from blood. V usage is TRBV4-1 and J usage is TRBJ1-2; a weak D match, TRBD1 (5 bases). This clonotype was obtained from a human donor in good health. The CDR3 is CASSTGANGYTF. As DNA, the CDR3 is TGCGCCAGCAGCACCGGGGCGAATGGCTACACCTTC.